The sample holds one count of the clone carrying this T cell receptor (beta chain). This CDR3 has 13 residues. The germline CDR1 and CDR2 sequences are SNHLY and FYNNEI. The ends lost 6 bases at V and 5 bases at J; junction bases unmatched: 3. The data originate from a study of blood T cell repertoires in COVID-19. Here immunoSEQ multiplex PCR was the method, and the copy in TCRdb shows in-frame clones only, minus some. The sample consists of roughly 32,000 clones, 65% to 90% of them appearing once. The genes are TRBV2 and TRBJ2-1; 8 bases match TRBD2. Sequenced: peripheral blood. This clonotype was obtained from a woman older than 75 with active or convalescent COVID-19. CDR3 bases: TGTGCCAGCAGCGTACTAGCGGACAATGAGCAGTTCTTC. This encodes CASSVLADNEQFF.